Listed below are T cell receptor beta chains from one sample, sequenced in a study of glioma-infiltrating T cells. One entry per CDR3 protein, called by TCRdb with MiXCR from the multiplex PCR reads. The sample lists 100,000 to 150,000 distinct CDR3 sequences; about 25% were seen once. The specimen sequenced was glioma tissue, nonneoplastic brain tissue, or PBMCs (not recorded which). All receptors derive from a human donor with low-grade glioma or glioblastoma, undergoing nonglioma brain surgery, or in good health (not recorded which). Each CDR3 is given with its conserved first and last residue. A D gene is named only where the DNA matches it firmly.

TRBV7-3,TRBJ1-1,NA,CASSVQPGAVTEAFF
TRBV7-8,TRBJ2-2,NA,CASNYWGTGELFF
TRBV7-2,TRBJ2-1,NA,CASSGQRAYNEQFF
TRBV6-1,TRBJ2-1,NA,CASSTQTARRFNEQFF
TRBV6-1,TRBJ1-1,NA,CASTEDSLNTEAFF
TRBV19,TRBJ2-3,NA,CASSIAADTQYF
TRBV5-1,TRBJ1-1,TRBD1,CASSWTGQGQGTEAFF
TRBV6-6,TRBJ2-1,TRBD1,CASSYGTGVTYNEQFF
TRBV6-1,TRBJ2-1,NA,CASLAHNEQFF
TRBV12-3/TRBV12-4,TRBJ1-1,TRBD1,CASGSRDREVDFF
TRBV2,TRBJ2-3,TRBD1,CASSGGQGRDTQYF
TRBV7-9,TRBJ1-4,TRBD1,CASSSGQGFEKLFF
TRBV28,TRBJ2-3,TRBD2,CASSPPAGAGTQYF
TRBV6-1,TRBJ2-1,TRBD2,CASSRGLAGYNEQFF
TRBV2,TRBJ2-5,NA,CASSEGIQETQYF
TRBV6-5,TRBJ1-1,NA,CASSCDPNTEAFF
TRBV6-1,TRBJ2-5,NA,CASIDRRGVKTQYF
TRBV28,TRBJ2-1,NA,CASSFVYAGAREQFF
TRBV28,TRBJ1-2,NA,CASSLLIKGPSGEGYTF
TRBV7-9,TRBJ1-2,TRBD1,CASSVDRAGYTF
TRBV14,TRBJ2-2,NA,CASSNSGELFF
TRBV28,TRBJ2-4,TRBD1,CASGTGNGAKDIQYF
TRBV7-2,TRBJ2-5,TRBD2,CASSLANPGLAGGIQETQYF
TRBV5-6,TRBJ1-5,TRBD1,CASSFRQGGMPQHF
TRBV27,TRBJ2-1,NA,CASSFRGQNEQFF
TRBV27,TRBJ1-2,NA,CASSKASAPNYGYTF
TRBV4-1,TRBJ2-1,NA,CASSQDDPGNYNEQFF
TRBV19,TRBJ1-1,NA,CATDPGNTEAFF
TRBV20-1,TRBJ1-1,NA,CSARGGSVTEASF
TRBV6-2/TRBV6-3,TRBJ2-2,NA,CASSYWDAPLPGELFF
TRBV4-1,TRBJ2-2,NA,CASSQEPGQNTGELFF
TRBV4-1,TRBJ1-1,NA,CASRQETRPWVAFKAFF
TRBV7-8,TRBJ2-3,NA,CASSMKWDGGLDTQYF
TRBV6-4,TRBJ2-1,TRBD1,CASSDTGQGSYNEQFF
TRBV11-2,TRBJ2-1,TRBD2,CASSLEASGGKSYNEQFF
TRBV18,TRBJ2-3,TRBD2,CASSPSGGAADTQYF
TRBV27,TRBJ1-2,NA,CASSLSREEGYTF
TRBV2,TRBJ2-3,TRBD2,CASRTYSGGAESTQYF
TRBV4-1,TRBJ2-3,TRBD2,CASSSKEAGGLDTQYF
TRBV6-1,TRBJ1-1,NA,CASLKQANTEAFF
TRBV5-4,TRBJ2-3,NA,CASSLFGEFTDTQYF
TRBV29-1,TRBJ2-3,NA,CSVAPISTDTQYF
TRBV27,TRBJ1-4,NA,CASSKTGYGVANEKLFF
TRBV18,TRBJ1-2,TRBD1,CASSPLSGQAFGYTF
TRBV20-1,TRBJ2-1,TRBD2,CSAPTSGGYNEQFF
TRBV25-1,TRBJ1-3,NA,CASSASTASGNTIYF
TRBV20-1,TRBJ1-1,NA,CSARGRGAGNTEAFF
TRBV12-3/TRBV12-4,TRBJ1-5,NA,CASSNIDSRNQPQHF
TRBV6-6,TRBJ1-5,NA,CASSYSGAGQPQHF